The 20 T cell receptor beta chains listed next were all sequenced from one sample in a study of beta chain features in type 1 diabetes. The antigens of these receptors remain unknown. Overall study findings and caveats: The study found moderately but significantly shorter TCRB CDR3s in all four CD4+ subsets of Type 1 diabetes patients.

As every portion of the isolated RNA was reverse transcribed, the sequencing read expressed TCRB transcripts. Assay used: immunoSEQ multiplex PCR; TCRdb lists only in-frame clones, some missing. There are more than 300,000 clones in the sample; around 9.3% occur only once, and roughly 1% lies in the top ten. Sequencing was done on a sample of central memory CD4+ T cells from blood. The source is a man aged 25-45 years with type 1 diabetes.

Details on this clone: This same CDR3 is encoded by further DNA sequences in the sample. This chain joins TRBV6-1 and TRBJ1-2; 7 bases match TRBD1. The CDR3 has 14 residues. The trim removed 3 bases at V and 5 bases at J, leaving 6 bases unmatched. Germline V gives CDR1 MNHNS, CDR2 SASEGT. CDR3 DNA: TGTGCCAGCAGTGAGCAGGGGGGGATTTATGGCTACACCTTC. It yields the protein CASSEQGGIYGYTF.

This clone was observed a single time. This chain joins TRBV9 and TRBJ2-3; TRBD1 agrees at 10 bases. Unmatched junction bases numbered 10, after V lost 3 bases and J lost 3 bases. Germline values: CDR1 SGDLS, CDR2 YYNGEE. CDR3 length: 17 residues. Here the CDR3 reads CASSAHRDRGRTDTQYF. The CDR3 DNA follows: TGTGCCAGCAGCGCTCACCGGGACAGGGGTCGGACAGATACGCAGTATTTT. The full variable domain, with the rest looked up from reference TRBV9 and TRBJ2-3, is DSGVTQTPKHLITATGQRVTLRCSPRSGDLSVYWYQQSLDQGLQFLIQYYNGEERAKGNILERFSAQQFPDLHSELNLSSLELGDSALYFCASSAHRDRGRTDTQYFGPGTRLTVL.

Only a few counts were recorded for this clone. CDR3 nucleotides: TGTGCCAGCTCAACAGGGACAGGGGGCGATGGCTACACCTTC. Translated: CASSTGTGGDGYTF. V and J are TRBV18 and TRBJ1-2; 12 bases map to TRBD1. The CDR3 extends over 14 amino acids. V was clipped by 5 bases and J by 6 bases; unmatched bases: 4. The germline V gene encodes CDR1 KGHSH and CDR2 LQKENI.

This clone was found a few times. The same CDR3 can be traced to other DNA sequences in this sample. The rearrangement joins TRBV5-6 to TRBJ2-7; D possibly corresponds to TRBD2 (6 bases). The CDR3 sequence is 13 residues long. Looked up from germline, CDR1 is SGHDT and CDR2 is YYEEEE. The V and J ends lost 3 bases and 4 bases respectively, with 11 bases between them. The CDR3 protein is CASSWDSAYEQYF. CDR3 nucleotides: TGTGCCAGCAGCTGGGACTCGGCGTACGAGCAGTACTTC.

There are a few counts of this clone. This chain's CDR3 is CASSRDRGSYEQYF. The CDR3 nucleotides are TGTGCCAGCAGCAGGGACAGGGGAAGCTACGAGCAGTACTTC. This chain connects TRBV5-4 to TRBJ2-7; 10 bases are shared with TRBD1. The CDR3 length is 14 residues. Germline V lookup: CDR1 SGHNT, CDR2 YYREEE (reference sequence). With 4 bases clipped from V and 3 bases from J, the junction kept 4 bases outside the gene matches.

This clone has a handful of counts. V gene TRBV15 combines with J gene TRBJ1-5; tentative D call: TRBD1 (5 bases). The CDR3 consists of 14 residues. V lost 3 bases and J lost 5, with 11 bases in between. Germline CDR1 is LNHNV and CDR2 is YYDKDF (reference sequence). The CDR3 coding sequence is TGTGCCACCAGCAGGACAGTGAGGGATCAGCCCCAGCATTTT. Translated: CATSRTVRDQPQHF. The variable domain in full, completed from reference TRBV15 and TRBJ1-5, reads DAMVIQNPRYQVTQFGKPVTLSCSQTLNHNVMYWYQQKSSQAPKLLFHYYDKDFNNEADTPDNFQSRRPNTSFCFLDIRSPGLGDTAMYLCATSRTVRDQPQHFGDGTRLSIL.

This clone was observed a handful of times. The chain combines TRBV7-9 with TRBJ2-5; tentative D call: TRBD1 (7 bases). The germline V gene has CDR1 SEHNR and CDR2 FQNEAQ (reference sequence). The CDR3 runs to 14 residues. V lost 5 bases, J lost 1 base, and 11 bases lay in between. This chain's CDR3 is CASSPQGGQETQYF. The CDR3, as DNA: TGTGCCAGCAGCCCTCAGGGGGGCCAAGAGACCCAGTACTTC.

J is TRBJ2-2 and V is TRBV11-2; 10 bases align to TRBD1. This CDR3 contains 15 residues. Trimming cost V 7 bases and J 2 bases; bases outside gene matches: 4. Germline CDR1 is SGHAT and CDR2 is FQNNGV. The CDR3 sequence: CASTRQGANTGELFF. The CDR3 nucleotides are TGTGCCAGCACCAGACAGGGGGCTAACACCGGGGAGCTGTTTTTT.

This clone came up a few times. The V call is TRBV5-1, the J call TRBJ2-3; 8 bases align to TRBD1. Germline-derived CDR1 and CDR2 are SGHRS and YFSETQ. This CDR3 is 16 amino acids long. Trimming cost V 7 bases and J 1 base; bases outside gene matches: 11. CDR3 DNA: TGCGCCAGCCGACGGGGAGGACAGGGAGGCACAGATACGCAGTATTTT. Amino acid sequence: CASRRGGQGGTDTQYF.

This clone was seen a few times. This chain uses TRBV29-1 with TRBJ2-5; 10 bases align to TRBD2. Unmatched junction bases numbered 5, after V lost 5 bases and J lost 2 bases. CDR1 and CDR2 from the germline V gene are SQVTM and ANQGSEA. CDR3 length: 14 residues. CDR3 bases: TGCAGCGTTCTAGGACTAGCGGATCAAGAGACCCAGTACTTC. Amino acids: CSVLGLADQETQYF. Complete variable domain (other parts from reference TRBV29-1 and TRBJ2-5): SAVISQKPSRDICQRGTSLTIQCQVDSQVTMMFWYRQQPGQSLTLIATANQGSEATYESGFVIDKFPISRPNLTFSTLTVSNMSPEDSSIYLCSVLGLADQETQYFGPGTRLLVL.

This clone has just a few counts. As DNA, the CDR3 is TGCGCCAGCAGCTTGGACAGGAGGGATACGCAGTATTTT. Its translation: CASSLDRRDTQYF. The genes are TRBV5-1 and TRBJ2-3; the D gene could be TRBD1 or TRBD2 (5 bases each). Germline values: CDR1 SGHRS, CDR2 YFSETQ. The germline V and J ends were trimmed by 0 bases and 6 bases, with 8 bases remaining between them. The CDR3 sequence is 13 residues long.

This clone came up a few times. V is TRBV7-2 and J is TRBJ2-7; the D is unclear. V dropped 1 base and J dropped 2 bases, with 9 bases sitting between them. This CDR3 has 14 amino acids. Germline loops: CDR1 SGHTA, CDR2 FQGNSA. In DNA, the CDR3 is TGTGCCAGCAGCTTAGGTCAGGCCACCTACGAGCAGTACTTC. It encodes CASSLGQATYEQYF.

This clone has more than one count but fewer than ten. The J gene is TRBJ2-3, the V gene TRBV6-1; no firm D call. The V end lost 2 bases, the J end lost 0 bases, and 9 bases lay between the germline ends. The CDR3 is 15 amino acids. Germline loops: CDR1 MNHNS, CDR2 SASEGT. The CDR3 spells CASSERTASTDTQYF. The CDR3 bases are TGTGCCAGCAGTGAAAGGACGGCTAGCACAGATACGCAGTATTTT.

V is TRBV7-2 and J is TRBJ1-2, with D perhaps matching TRBD1 (6 bases). Germline CDR1 SGHTA, CDR2 FQGNSA. V was shortened by 3 bases and J by 8 bases, with 16 bases between the two germline ends. The CDR3 is 14 residues long. As DNA, the CDR3 is TGTGCCAGCAGCTTTCAGGGGCGAGGACAAGGCTACACCTTC. Translated, it gives CASSFQGRGQGYTF. The whole variable domain, filled in from reference TRBV7-2 and TRBJ1-2, reads GAGVSQSPSNKVTEKGKDVELRCDPISGHTALYWYRQSLGQGLEFLIYFQGNSAPDKSGLPSDRFSAERTGGSVSTLTIQRTQQEDSAVYLCASSFQGRGQGYTFGSGTRLTVV.

This clone appeared a few times. The J gene is TRBJ1-4, the V gene TRBV7-2; 8 bases are a match to TRBD1. Germline CDR1 and CDR2: SGHTA and FQGNSA. With 5 bases clipped from V and 0 bases from J, the junction kept 2 bases outside the gene matches. The CDR3 totals 15 residues. CDR3: CASSATGATNEKLFF. The CDR3, as DNA: TGTGCCAGCAGCGCGACAGGGGCAACTAATGAAAAACTGTTTTTT.

This clone came up a few times. The same CDR3 arises from other DNA sequences in this sample as well. V is TRBV7-2 and J is TRBJ2-1; 11 nucleotides match TRBD2. This CDR3 contains 15 residues. Germline V gene lookup returns CDR1 SGHTA and CDR2 FQGNSA. Losses at the gene ends were 4 bases for V and 5 bases for J; bases not matched to a gene: 4. CDR3 bases: TGTGCCAGCAGCTCGCTAGCGGGGGGAAACAATGAGCAGTTCTTC. Protein: CASSSLAGGNNEQFF.

The gene calls are TRBV4-3 and TRBJ2-7; the D call may be TRBD1 or TRBD2 (5 bases each). Trimming removed 0 bases from V and 9 bases from J, with 12 bases in between. The CDR3 runs to 13 residues. Germline loops: CDR1 LGHNA, CDR2 YSLEER. CDR3 residues: CASSQDGGVGQYF. In DNA, the CDR3 is TGCGCCAGCAGCCAAGATGGGGGAGTCGGGCAGTACTTC.

This clone was recorded a few times. The chain carries TRBV18 and TRBJ2-7; D gene uncertain. Trimming pared 2 bases from V and 0 bases from J, leaving 5 bases between. Germline V gene sequence: CDR1 KGHSH, CDR2 LQKENI. There are 13 residues in the CDR3. This CDR3 is CASSPSVSYEQYF. CDR3 bases: TGTGCCAGCTCACCAAGTGTCTCCTACGAGCAGTACTTC. Supplemented by reference TRBV18 and TRBJ2-7, the full variable domain reads NAGVMQNPRHLVRRRGQEARLRCSPMKGHSHVYWYRQLPEEGLKFMVYLQKENIIDESGMPKERFSAEFPKEGPSILRIQQVVRGDSAAYFCASSPSVSYEQYFGPGTRLTVT.

This clone has a handful of counts. The chain couples TRBV12-5 to TRBJ1-1; D remains ambiguous. The CDR3 covers 14 residues. V was clipped by 2 bases and J by 11 bases, with 18 bases between them. Germline CDR1 and CDR2: LGHNT and FRNRAP. CDR3 bases: TGTGCTAGTGGTTTGTCACGACTCAATCCCGGGGCTTTCTTT. This translates into CASGLSRLNPGAFF.

This clone has a handful of counts. The V gene is TRBV7-2, the J gene TRBJ2-6; D call uncertain. With 7 bases removed from V and 0 bases from J, the gap between germline ends came to 10 bases. The germline V gene encodes CDR1 SGHTA and CDR2 FQGNSA. The CDR3 has 15 amino acids. As DNA, the CDR3 is TGTGCCAGCATCGCATTCCTCTCTGGGGCCAACGTCCTGACTTTC. It codes for CASIAFLSGANVLTF. The full variable domain, completed using reference TRBV7-2 and TRBJ2-6, is GAGVSQSPSNKVTEKGKDVELRCDPISGHTALYWYRQSLGQGLEFLIYFQGNSAPDKSGLPSDRFSAERTGGSVSTLTIQRTQQEDSAVYLCASIAFLSGANVLTFGAGSRLTVL.